The sequence of this T cell receptor beta chain was determined in a study of blood T cell repertoires in COVID-19. Study summary: Samples came from the United States, Italy and Spain, spanning acute and convalescent COVID-19. T cells, B-cell-depleted T cells, or PBMCs supplied cDNA or gDNA.

Original processing notes: Reference gene primer amplification gave estimated nucleated cell counts. Method: immunoSEQ multiplex PCR; TCRdb's copy keeps in-frame clones and lacks some. V and J calls and clone size come straight from that table; D and trimming were deduced from the DNA. Of around 150,000 clones in the sample, 75% to 90% were seen once. CDR3 length: 15 amino acids. With 5 bases removed from V and 1 base from J, the gap between germline ends came to 14 bases. Germline V gene lookup returns CDR1 LNHDA and CDR2 SQIVND (reference sequence). The source of this sequence is a human donor in a cohort sampled during active COVID-19. Sequencing was done on a sample of peripheral blood. This rearrangement joins TRBV19 to TRBJ1-1; unclear D gene. The CDR3 DNA follows: TGTGCCAGTAGTGGGCCGGGAGTCGGGAACACTGAAGCTTTCTTT. Translated, it gives CASSGPGVGNTEAFF.